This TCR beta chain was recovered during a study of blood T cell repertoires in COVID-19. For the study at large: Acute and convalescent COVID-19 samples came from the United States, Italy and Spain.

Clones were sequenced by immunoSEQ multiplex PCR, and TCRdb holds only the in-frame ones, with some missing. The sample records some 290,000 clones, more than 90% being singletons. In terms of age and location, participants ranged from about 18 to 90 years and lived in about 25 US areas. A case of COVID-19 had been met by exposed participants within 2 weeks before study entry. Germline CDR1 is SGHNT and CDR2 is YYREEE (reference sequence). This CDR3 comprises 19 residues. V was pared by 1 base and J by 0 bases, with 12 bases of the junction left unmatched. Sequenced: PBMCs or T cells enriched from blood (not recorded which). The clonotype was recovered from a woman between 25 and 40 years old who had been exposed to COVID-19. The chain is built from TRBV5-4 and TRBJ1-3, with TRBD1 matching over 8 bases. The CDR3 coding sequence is TGTGCCAGCAGCTTGTTTCAGGGGGCCGCTTCGGCCTCTGGAAACACCATATATTTT. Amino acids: CASSLFQGAASASGNTIYF.